This T cell receptor beta chain was observed in a study of tissue T cells after allogeneic stem cell transplantation. Whole-study findings and limits: Alloreactivity or antigen specificity of tissue TCRs was not determined; some clones might be host cells. Limitations included a small, clinically heterogeneous cohort and limited sampling depth.

Data came from immunoSEQ multiplex PCR; TCRdb stores just in-frame clones and leaves some out. Counted here are about 26,000 clones, about 90% occurring once; the ten biggest clones make up roughly 2%. As to this clone: As yet, its antigen is unknown.

This CDR3 comprises 13 residues. CDR1 is KGHSH, CDR2 LQKENI, per germline. Trimming at V came to 7 bases and at J to 5 bases, leaving 6 bases not matched to a gene. The genes are TRBV18 and TRBJ1-1; 8 bases are a match to TRBD1. This sequence was found in a male donor at least 60 years old who later had graft-versus-host disease after an allogeneic stem cell transplant. The sample was blood, taken before transplantation. The DNA for the CDR3 is TGTGCCAGCTTAAAGGACAGGGAGACTGAAGCTTTCTTT. It yields the protein CASLKDRETEAFF.